The 31 T cell receptor beta chains below were found in one sample sequenced in a study of CD8 T cells in ankylosing spondylitis. Study-level results: A motif in TCR beta, a set of 8 or 9 highly homologous variants, appeared characteristic of ankylosing spondylitis blood.

Antigens of these TCRs are unknown. MiXCR, applied by TCRdb to the 5' RACE reads, yields one record per CDR3 protein. Here the sample spans fewer than 550,000 distinct CDR3 sequences, about 5.4% being singletons. Input material: blood, either unsorted or a sorted T cell fraction (not recorded which). These receptors came from a male donor with ankylosing spondylitis.

This clonotype was seen repeatedly, ten times or more. The gene calls are TRBV10-3 and TRBJ2-4; D is undetermined. The V gene lost 0 bases and the J gene lost 1 base, with 13 bases spanning the gap. The CDR3 has 17 residues. CDR1 is ENHRY, CDR2 SYGVKD, per germline. The CDR3 coding sequence is TGTGCCATCAGTGAGTCGTTGGGAACCGGGGCCAAAAACATTCAGTACTTC. Translation gives CAISESLGTGAKNIQYF.

This clonotype was found many times. V gene TRBV29-1 combines with J gene TRBJ1-2; no clear D gene. The CDR3 totals 11 residues. Germline V gene sequence: CDR1 SQVTM, CDR2 ANQGSEA. Trimming took 5 bases from V and 4 from J, leaving 8 bases between them. For the CDR3, the DNA is TGCAGCGTTCTTCCTCTCTATGGCTACACCTTC. Amino acids: CSVLPLYGYTF.

In its sample, this clonotype was seen many times. The chain recombines TRBV5-1 with TRBJ2-2, with no clear D. The CDR3 consists of 12 residues. V lost 4 bases and J lost 5, with 6 bases in between. The V gene's germline CDR1 is SGHRS and CDR2 YFSETQ. CDR3 sequence reads: CASSPFTGELFF. In nucleotides, the CDR3 is TGCGCCAGCAGCCCATTTACCGGGGAGCTGTTTTTT.

This clonotype showed up just a few times. J is TRBJ1-6 and V is TRBV20-1; TRBD1 agrees at 12 bases. Germline CDR1 and CDR2: DFQATT and SNEGSKA (reference sequence). The CDR3 spans 14 residues. The V segment lost 5 bases and the J segment 9 bases; nucleotides outside the gene matches: 5. The DNA of the CDR3 is TGCAGTGCTGGAGGGACAGGGGGCTCTTCACCCCTCCACTTT. Amino acids: CSAGGTGGSSPLHF.

This clonotype was observed at least ten times. This chain joins TRBV20-1 and TRBJ1-2; D remains unclear. The CDR3 is 13 amino acids. Germline CDR1 DFQATT, CDR2 SNEGSKA (reference sequence). Trimming pared 0 bases from V and 5 bases from J, leaving 10 bases between. The CDR3 DNA is TGCAGTGCTAGAGACCCCAACAGTTATGGCTACACCTTC. Encoded protein: CSARDPNSYGYTF.

This clonotype appeared many times. The V and J genes are TRBV5-5 and TRBJ2-3; no clear D gene. The V end lost 4 bases, the J end lost 10 bases, and 19 bases lay between the germline ends. The CDR3 consists of 14 residues. CDR1 and CDR2 from the germline V gene are SGHKS and YYEKEE (reference sequence). CDR3 sequence: CASSGAYRDAAQYF. The CDR3 DNA reads TGTGCCAGCAGCGGCGCCTACCGCGACGCAGCGCAGTATTTT.

This clonotype appeared many times. V usage is TRBV29-1 and J usage is TRBJ1-2, with 12 bases fitting TRBD1. This CDR3 spans 13 amino acids. V lost 7 bases and J lost 4; bases outside the gene matches: 4. Germline V gene sequence: CDR1 SQVTM, CDR2 ANQGSEA. DNA of the CDR3: TGCAGCGCCGGGACAGGGGGCGCCTATGGCTACACCTTC. This gives the protein CSAGTGGAYGYTF.

This clonotype came up many times. CDR3 in amino acids: CASSYSRQETQYF. The CDR3 DNA sequence: TGTGCCAGCAGCTACTCGCGACAAGAGACCCAGTACTTC. The chain couples TRBV7-2 to TRBJ2-5; D gene ambiguous. The CDR3 extends over 13 amino acids. CDR1 and CDR2 (germline): SGHTA, FQGNSA. Trimming left V 4 bases short and J 2 bases short, with 8 bases between.

This clonotype was seen at least ten times. The chain links TRBV6-1 to TRBJ1-2; no reliable D call. The V gene's germline CDR1 is MNHNS and CDR2 SASEGT. The CDR3 consists of 13 residues. Trimming removed 1 base from V and 6 bases from J, with 9 bases in between. The CDR3 coding sequence is TGTGCCAGCAGTGAAGGCGAGGGCGATGGCTACACCTTC. Translating gives CASSEGEGDGYTF.

This chain connects TRBV5-1 to TRBJ2-2; 8 bases are a match to TRBD1. The length of the CDR3 is 15 residues. Germline V gene sequence: CDR1 SGHRS, CDR2 YFSETQ. V lost 7 bases to trimming and J lost 0 bases; unmatched junction nucleotides: 5. The CDR3 protein is CASAWGQANTGELFF. The DNA of the CDR3 is TGCGCCAGCGCCTGGGGACAGGCGAACACCGGGGAGCTGTTTTTT.

The table lists this clonotype with many counts. The CDR3 sequence: CASSLAAGRETQYF. CDR3 DNA: TGTGCCAGCAGCTTAGCAGCGGGGCGAGAGACCCAGTACTTC. The chain links TRBV7-2 to TRBJ2-5, with TRBD2 matching over 7 bases. The germline V gene has CDR1 SGHTA and CDR2 FQGNSA. V was clipped by 0 bases and J by 4 bases; unmatched bases: 2. The CDR3 is 14 residues long.

This clonotype turned up a few times. A read error may account for a junction end that differs from germline. The genes are TRBV20-1 and TRBJ2-3; TRBD2 matches at 10 bases. Germline CDR1 reads DFQATT; CDR2 reads SNEGSKA (reference sequence). The CDR3 sequence is 17 residues long. As DNA, the CDR3 is TGCTGTGCTAAACGACTAGCGGGCTCCGAGGCAACAGATACGCAGTATTTT. Protein: CCAKRLAGSEATDTQYF.

This clonotype was seen repeatedly, ten times or more. This chain links TRBV7-9 with TRBJ2-7; D may be TRBD2 (5 bases). Trimming cost V 1 base and J 2 bases, with 18 bases left between them. Germline loops: CDR1 SEHNR, CDR2 FQNEAQ (reference sequence). This CDR3 has 17 residues. CDR3 protein: CASSLGFKRAATYEQYF. CDR3 DNA: TGTGCCAGCAGCTTAGGGTTTAAGCGAGCGGCTACCTACGAGCAGTACTTC.

The chain uses TRBV7-9 and TRBJ1-5, with D possibly TRBD1 on 5 matching bases. CDR3 length equals 16 residues. In germline, CDR1 is SEHNR, CDR2 FQNEAQ (reference sequence). V shed 5 bases and J shed 2 bases, with 16 bases lying between them. CDR3 in amino acids: CASSEDVGVGNQPQHF. DNA of the CDR3: TGTGCCAGCAGCGAAGACGTGGGGGTTGGCAATCAGCCCCAGCATTTT.

This clonotype appeared many times. The chain uses TRBV30 and TRBJ1-2; D not certain. Trimming removed 8 bases at V and 8 bases at J, with 18 bases between. The germline gives CDR1 GTSNPN, CDR2 SVGIG (reference sequence). The CDR3 is made up of 12 amino acids. The CDR3 coding sequence is TGTGCCCGATCTCCTCGAGGCCGGGGCTACACCTTC. Translated: CARSPRGRGYTF. The whole variable domain, remainder taken from reference TRBV30 and TRBJ1-2, is SQTIHQWPATLVQPVGSPLSLECTVEGTSNPNLYWYRQAAGRGLQLLFYSVGIGQISSEVPQNLSASRPQDRQFILSSKKLLLSDSGFYLCARSPRGRGYTFGSGTRLTVV.

This clonotype has just a few counts. The V and J genes are TRBV18 and TRBJ2-1, with TRBD1 matching over 10 bases. The V segment lost 3 bases and the J segment 10 bases; nucleotides outside the gene matches: 9. Germline V CDR1 and CDR2: KGHSH, LQKENI. The CDR3 runs 15 residues. The CDR3 coding sequence is TGTGCCAGCTCACCTCGGACAGGGGGATGGCCAGAGCAGTTCTTC. Protein: CASSPRTGGWPEQFF.

This clonotype was counted ten times or more. The chain is built from TRBV7-2 and TRBJ2-1; D call uncertain. Trimming shortened V by 2 bases and J by 6 bases, and 8 bases separated the two germline ends. From germline, CDR1 is SGHTA and CDR2 FQGNSA. There are 13 residues in the CDR3. CDR3 DNA sequence: TGTGCCAGCAGCTTAAATTCTTTCAATGAGCAGTTCTTC. Translating gives CASSLNSFNEQFF. Looking up the rest from reference TRBV7-2 and TRBJ2-1 gives the full variable domain: GAGVSQSPSNKVTEKGKDVELRCDPISGHTALYWYRQSLGQGLEFLIYFQGNSAPDKSGLPSDRFSAERTGGSVSTLTIQRTQQEDSAVYLCASSLNSFNEQFFGPGTRLTVL.

This clonotype was seen many times. The chain has TRBV4-3 and TRBJ1-4, with 8 nucleotides matching TRBD1. After removal of 4 bases from V and 3 bases from J, the junction contained 10 bases not matched to a gene. This CDR3 is built from 17 residues. Per germline, CDR1 LGHNA and CDR2 YSLEER. CDR3 loop: CASSRETGVRANEKLFF. CDR3 nucleotides: TGCGCCAGCAGCCGAGAGACAGGGGTTCGGGCTAATGAAAAACTGTTTTTT.

This clonotype was detected many times. The chain uses TRBV29-1 and TRBJ2-1; D is uncertain. Germline V gives CDR1 SQVTM, CDR2 ANQGSEA. Trimming took off 7 bases at V and 8 bases at J, with 12 bases between the two ends. The CDR3 contains 11 residues. CDR3 sequence reads: CSARVGHEQFF. DNA of the CDR3: TGCAGCGCCCGGGTCGGACATGAGCAGTTCTTC.

This clonotype has a count of ten or more. The rearrangement uses TRBV5-6 and TRBJ1-1; tentatively, D is TRBD1 (6 bases). Germline V gene data show CDR1 as SGHDT and CDR2 as YYEEEE. Deletions cut 2 bases from V and 3 bases from J, with 14 bases between. The CDR3 sequence is 15 residues long. The CDR3 loop reads CASSFGGRQDTEAFF. Here the CDR3 DNA reads TGTGCCAGCAGCTTCGGGGGGCGCCAGGACACTGAAGCTTTCTTT.

The chain links TRBV10-3 to TRBJ2-1; 14 bases agree with TRBD2. Germline V CDR1 and CDR2: ENHRY, SYGVKD. This CDR3 is 15 amino acids long. Trimming took 6 bases from V and 8 from J; bases not matched to a gene: 6. CDR3 residues: CAISLGLAGVHEQFF. The CDR3 DNA reads TGTGCCATCAGCTTGGGACTAGCGGGAGTCCATGAGCAGTTCTTC.

V is TRBV4-3 and J is TRBJ1-6; 9 bases align to TRBD1. Germline CDR1 is LGHNA and CDR2 is YSLEER. This CDR3 is 17 amino acids long. The ends lost 0 bases at V and 6 bases at J; junction bases unmatched: 6. DNA for the CDR3: TGCGCCAGCAGCCAAGACCCGACAGGGGGGATTAATTCACCCCTCCACTTT. It yields the protein CASSQDPTGGINSPLHF.

This clonotype occurred many times. The chain combines TRBV29-1 with TRBJ2-6; no firm D call. Trimming stripped 3 bases from V and 1 base from J, with 7 bases between. CDR3 size: 14 residues. Germline values: CDR1 SQVTM, CDR2 ANQGSEA. The CDR3 nucleotides read TGCAGCGTTGAGGGCAGGTCTGGGGCCAACGTCCTGACTTTC. Amino acids: CSVEGRSGANVLTF.

This clonotype came up a few times. This rearrangement joins TRBV11-3 to TRBJ2-1; D possibly corresponds to TRBD2 (5 bases). This CDR3 has 16 residues. Trimming shortened V by 5 bases and J by 10 bases, and 24 bases separated the two germline ends. Germline loops: CDR1 SGHNT, CDR2 YENEEA. The CDR3 coding sequence is TGTGCCAGCAGCCAACCACACGGGAACCAAGAGGGAGAGCAGTTCTTC. This sequence encodes CASSQPHGNQEGEQFF.

This clonotype was seen many times. The J gene is TRBJ1-1, the V gene TRBV20-1; TRBD1 aligns across 7 bases. V shed 3 bases and J 3 bases; nucleotides not matched to a gene: 4. The CDR3 totals 13 residues. Per germline, CDR1 DFQATT and CDR2 SNEGSKA (reference sequence). The CDR3 region is CSASGQADTEAFF. The CDR3 coding sequence is TGCAGTGCTAGTGGACAGGCAGACACTGAAGCTTTCTTT.

This clonotype was observed at least ten times. In DNA form, the CDR3 reads TGTGCCAGCAGCAAATCCGGGACAGGCTCCTACGAGCAGTACTTC. Translation gives CASSKSGTGSYEQYF. This chain connects TRBV9 to TRBJ2-7, with 8 bases aligning to TRBD1. Trimming at V came to 4 bases and at J to 0 bases, leaving 6 bases not matched to a gene. This CDR3 region has 15 residues. The germline gives CDR1 SGDLS, CDR2 YYNGEE.

The J gene is TRBJ2-2, the V gene TRBV7-2, with D perhaps matching TRBD1 (5 bases). The CDR3 length is 16 residues. The V and J ends lost 5 bases and 3 bases respectively, with 16 bases between them. Germline V gene sequence: CDR1 SGHTA, CDR2 FQGNSA. The CDR3 nucleotides read TGTGCCAGCAGCATCGCAGGGTTCTTCTACACCGGGGAGCTGTTTTTT. It is translated as CASSIAGFFYTGELFF.

This clonotype was counted ten times or more. The rearrangement joins TRBV7-9 to TRBJ2-7, with TRBD1 as a possible D gene (6 bases). Germline CDR1 and CDR2: SEHNR and FQNEAQ (reference sequence). The CDR3 extends over 14 amino acids. The V end lost 5 bases, the J end lost 1 base, and 12 bases lay between the germline ends. CDR3 coding DNA: TGTGCCAGCAGCGTCCGGGACAAGTCCTACGAGCAGTACTTC. Residues: CASSVRDKSYEQYF.

This clonotype was found many times. The genes are TRBV29-1 and TRBJ2-1; D possibly matches TRBD1 or TRBD2 (5 bases each). The ends were cut back, 4 bases at V and 0 bases at J, with 7 bases in the middle. CDR3 size: 13 residues. Germline V gives CDR1 SQVTM, CDR2 ANQGSEA. The DNA of the CDR3 is TGCAGCGTTGTTGGGGGCTCCTACAATGAGCAGTTCTTC. Protein: CSVVGGSYNEQFF.

This clonotype showed up many times. The chain combines TRBV5-1 with TRBJ2-1; possibly TRBD2 for D (6 bases). The CDR3 sequence is 12 residues long. V was trimmed by 4 bases and J by 10 bases, leaving 12 bases between them. Germline V lookup: CDR1 SGHRS, CDR2 YFSETQ. The CDR3 is CASSQPGEEQFF. The CDR3 coding sequence is TGCGCCAGCAGCCAGCCGGGAGAAGAGCAGTTCTTC.

This clonotype was picked up many times. The CDR3 DNA sequence: TGCGCCAGCAGCTTGGGGGACCGACAGGAGCGCGAGCAGTACTTC. This encodes CASSLGDRQEREQYF. The rearrangement uses TRBV5-1 and TRBJ2-7; D is perhaps TRBD1 (6 bases). Germline V lookup: CDR1 SGHRS, CDR2 YFSETQ. The CDR3 is 15 amino acids. V lost 0 bases to trimming and J lost 6 bases, with 16 bases between them. The variable domain in full, completed from reference TRBV5-1 and TRBJ2-7, reads KAGVTQTPRYLIKTRGQQVTLSCSPISGHRSVSWYQQTPGQGLQFLFEYFSETQRNKGNFPGRFSGRQFSNSRSEMNVSTLELGDSALYLCASSLGDRQEREQYFGPGTRLTVT.